The TCR beta chain under discussion was sequenced for a study of T cells after yellow fever vaccination. This clonotype was seen a few times. As yet, its antigen is unknown. Via MiXCR, TCRdb re-called the 5' RACE reads, giving one row per CDR3 protein. This table has 250,000 to 400,000 distinct CDR3 sequences, 3.5% to 4.5% appearing once. Study outcomes and limitations: CD4 and CD8 compartments shared a small share of clonotypes.

Trimming took off 7 bases at V and 8 bases at J, with 14 bases between the two ends. This CDR3 has 13 residues. The sequencing here drew on PBMCs, taken 15 days after the yellow fever booster vaccination. The TCR originated in a man in his late teens or twenties who received the YFV17D yellow fever vaccine. The chain has TRBV12-3 or TRBV12-4 and TRBJ2-2; weak D call: TRBD1 (5 bases). The CDR3 nucleotides read TGTGCCAGCAAAAGCAGGGTAGCAGGGGAGCTGTTTTTT. As protein: CASKSRVAGELFF.